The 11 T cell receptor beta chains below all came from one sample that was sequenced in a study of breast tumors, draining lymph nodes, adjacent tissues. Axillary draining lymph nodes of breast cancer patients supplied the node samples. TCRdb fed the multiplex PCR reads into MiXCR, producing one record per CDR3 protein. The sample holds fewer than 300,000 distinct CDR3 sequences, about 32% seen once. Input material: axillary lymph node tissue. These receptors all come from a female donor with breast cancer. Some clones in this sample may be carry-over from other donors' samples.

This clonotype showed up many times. This chain's CDR3 is CSARRAAGGYNEQFF. For the CDR3, the DNA is TGCAGTGCTAGAAGGGCTGCGGGGGGTTACAATGAGCAGTTCTTC. This chain joins TRBV20-1 and TRBJ2-1, with 8 nucleotides matching TRBD2. The CDR3 spans 15 residues. The V and J ends lost 2 bases and 4 bases, in that order; junction bases with no gene match: 7. Per the germline V gene, CDR1 is DFQATT and CDR2 is SNEGSKA (reference sequence).

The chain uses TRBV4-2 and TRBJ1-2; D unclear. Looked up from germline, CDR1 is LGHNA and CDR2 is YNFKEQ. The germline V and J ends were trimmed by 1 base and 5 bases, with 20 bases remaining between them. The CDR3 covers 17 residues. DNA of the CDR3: TGTGCCAGCAGCCAAGGTTTTGCAGATGGAAACCCTTATGGCTACACCTTC. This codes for CASSQGFADGNPYGYTF.

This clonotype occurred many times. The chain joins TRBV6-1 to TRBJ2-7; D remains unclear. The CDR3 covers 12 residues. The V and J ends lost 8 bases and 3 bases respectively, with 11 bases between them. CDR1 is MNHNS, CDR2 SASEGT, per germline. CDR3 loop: CASPPWRYEQYF. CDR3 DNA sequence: TGTGCCAGCCCCCCTTGGCGCTACGAGCAGTACTTC.

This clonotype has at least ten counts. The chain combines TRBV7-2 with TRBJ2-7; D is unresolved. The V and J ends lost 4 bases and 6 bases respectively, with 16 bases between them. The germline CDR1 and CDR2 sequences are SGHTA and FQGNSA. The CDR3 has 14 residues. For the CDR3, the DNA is TGTGCCAGCAGCTCAAGTCTAGGATCCCCCGAGCAGTACTTC. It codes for CASSSSLGSPEQYF.

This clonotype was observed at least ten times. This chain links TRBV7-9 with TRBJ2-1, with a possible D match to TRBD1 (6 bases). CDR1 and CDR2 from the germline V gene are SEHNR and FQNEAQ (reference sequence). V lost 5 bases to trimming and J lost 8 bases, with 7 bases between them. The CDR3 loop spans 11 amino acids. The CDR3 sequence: CASSRQDEQFF. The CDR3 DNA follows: TGTGCCAGCAGCCGACAGGATGAGCAGTTCTTC.

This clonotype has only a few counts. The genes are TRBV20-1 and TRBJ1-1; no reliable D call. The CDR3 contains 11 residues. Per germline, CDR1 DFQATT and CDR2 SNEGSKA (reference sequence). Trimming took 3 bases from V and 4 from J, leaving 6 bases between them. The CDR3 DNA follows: TGCAGTGCTAGTTTAGTCACTGAAGCTTTCTTT. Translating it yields CSASLVTEAFF.

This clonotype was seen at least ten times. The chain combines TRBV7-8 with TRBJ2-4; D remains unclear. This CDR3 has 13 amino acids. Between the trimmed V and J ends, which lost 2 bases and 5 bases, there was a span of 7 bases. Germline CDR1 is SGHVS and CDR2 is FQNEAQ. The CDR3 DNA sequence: TGTGCCAGCAGCTTAAACAGAGAAAACATTCAGTACTTC. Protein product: CASSLNRENIQYF. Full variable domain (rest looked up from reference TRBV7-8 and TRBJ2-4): GAGVSQSPRYKVAKRGQDVALRCDPISGHVSLFWYQQALGQGPEFLTYFQNEAQLDKSGLPSDRFFAERPEGSVSTLKIQRTQQEDSAVYLCASSLNRENIQYFGAGTRLSVL.

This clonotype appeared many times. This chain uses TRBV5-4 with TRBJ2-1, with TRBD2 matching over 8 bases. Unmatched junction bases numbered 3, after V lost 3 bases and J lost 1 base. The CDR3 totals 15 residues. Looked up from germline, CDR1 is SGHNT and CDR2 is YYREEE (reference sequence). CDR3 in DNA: TGTGCCAGCAGCTACACTAGCGGATCCTACAATGAGCAGTTCTTC. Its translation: CASSYTSGSYNEQFF.

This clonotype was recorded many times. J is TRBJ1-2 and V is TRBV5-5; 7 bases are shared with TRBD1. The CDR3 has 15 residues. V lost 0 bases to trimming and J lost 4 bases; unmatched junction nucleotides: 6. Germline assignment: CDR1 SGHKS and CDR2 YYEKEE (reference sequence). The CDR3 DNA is TGTGCCAGCAGCTTGGCCCGGACAGGCCTCTATGGCTACACCTTC. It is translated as CASSLARTGLYGYTF.

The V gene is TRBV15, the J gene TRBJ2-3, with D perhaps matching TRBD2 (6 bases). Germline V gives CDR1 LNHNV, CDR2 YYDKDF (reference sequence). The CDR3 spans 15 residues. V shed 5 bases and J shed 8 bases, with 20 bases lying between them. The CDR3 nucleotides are TGTGCCACCAGCTTCGGCGGGATTAGCACCGGTACGCAGTATTTT. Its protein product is CATSFGGISTGTQYF.

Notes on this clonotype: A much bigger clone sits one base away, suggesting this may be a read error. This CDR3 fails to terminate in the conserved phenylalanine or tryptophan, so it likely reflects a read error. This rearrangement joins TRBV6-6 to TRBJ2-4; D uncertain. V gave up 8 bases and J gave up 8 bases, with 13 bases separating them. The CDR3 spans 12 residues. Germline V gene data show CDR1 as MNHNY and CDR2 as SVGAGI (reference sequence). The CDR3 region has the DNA TGTGCCAGCTGGAACGGCGCTCACATTCAGTACCTC. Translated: CASWNGAHIQYL.